This paragraph reports one T cell receptor (beta chain). Read sequence stops 3 residues before the CDR3 end, and the germline J gene provides the missing end. These data belong to a study of Tregs in tolerant kidney transplant recipients. Thawed PBMCs were FACS-sorted into unstimulated CD4+CD25+CD127- regulatory T cells, CD4+CD25- non-regulatory cells, CD4 and CD8 cells. The CDR3 runs 15 residues. Germline CDR1 and CDR2: SEHNR and FQNEAQ (reference sequence). J lost 4 bases, V lost 5 bases, and 11 bases had no gene match. The assay was immunoSEQ multiplex PCR, and TCRdb's table has in-frame clones only and misses some. The sample includes roughly 50,000 clones.

The specimen comprised CD4+ T cells from blood, sampled before the transplant. This sequence originates from a human donor who received a combined kidney and bone marrow transplant. The rearrangement uses TRBV7-9 and TRBJ2-7, with 7 bases identical to TRBD1. The CDR3 sequence: CASSVPAQGKYEQYF. The CDR3 DNA, read in part, is TGTGCCAGCAGCGTACCGGCACAGGGGAAATACGAG.